This record concerns one T cell receptor (beta chain) sequence. The authors' processing: Amplification with reference gene primers provided the estimates of nucleated cell counts. TCRdb's table, derived via immunoSEQ multiplex PCR, lists solely in-frame clones and lacks some. V and J calls and clone size are those listed in that table; D and trimming were worked out from the DNA. The table has 54,000 or so clones, about 84% seen once. Per germline, CDR1 SNHLY and CDR2 FYNNEI. This CDR3 is built from 16 residues. J lost 5 bases, V lost 0 bases, and 7 bases had no gene match. These data originate in a study of blood T cell repertoires in COVID-19. Study-wide background: Samples came from the United States, Italy and Spain, spanning acute and convalescent COVID-19.

The sequence derives from a woman older than 75 with acute or convalescent COVID-19. The V call is TRBV2, the J call TRBJ1-5, with 7 positions matching TRBD1. The sequencing input was peripheral blood. The CDR3 sequence: CASSEANRGTDQPQHF. CDR3 bases: TGTGCCAGCAGTGAAGCGAACAGGGGCACCGATCAGCCCCAGCATTTT.